The 28 T cell receptor beta chains listed next were all sequenced from one sample in a study of T-cell reconstitution after alpha-beta-depleted transplantation in children. Construction of the TCRbeta library involved unique molecular identifiers. A single record per CDR3 protein comes from TCRdb applying MiXCR to the PCR reads. This table has hundreds of thousands of distinct CDR3 sequences, approximately 13% appearing once. The starting material was PBMCs, mostly from graft donor cells, obtained 360 days after TCRalphabeta/CD19-depleted stem cell transplant. These receptors all come from a male patient between 5 and 17 years old who had a stem cell transplant for acute myeloid leukemia, so the T cells may come from the graft donor.

The table lists this clonotype with a count of one. The chain links TRBV7-2 to TRBJ2-1; D gene uncertain. V was clipped by 2 bases and J by 1 base, with 9 bases between them. Germline loops: CDR1 SGHTA, CDR2 FQGNSA. CDR3 size: 15 residues. In nucleotides, the CDR3 is TGTGCCAGCAGCTTAATCTGGAGTTCCTACAATGAGCAGTTCTTC. It encodes CASSLIWSSYNEQFF. The full variable domain, with the rest looked up from reference TRBV7-2 and TRBJ2-1, is GAGVSQSPSNKVTEKGKDVELRCDPISGHTALYWYRQSLGQGLEFLIYFQGNSAPDKSGLPSDRFSAERTGGSVSTLTIQRTQQEDSAVYLCASSLIWSSYNEQFFGPGTRLTVL.

The chain combines TRBV25-1 with TRBJ2-1, with TRBD2 matching over 13 bases. Germline V CDR1 and CDR2: MGHDK, SYGVNS. V trimming: 3 bases; J trimming: 7 bases; junction bases outside the gene matches: 6. CDR3 length: 16 amino acids. The CDR3 reads CASSDQGLAGMNEQFF. In DNA, the CDR3 is TGTGCCAGCAGTGATCAGGGACTAGCGGGAATGAATGAGCAGTTCTTC.

V is TRBV4-3 and J is TRBJ2-7, with 8 nucleotides matching TRBD2. The V gene's germline CDR1 is LGHNA and CDR2 YSLEER. Unmatched junction bases numbered 17, after V lost 4 bases and J lost 0 bases. The CDR3 sequence is 19 residues long. The chain's CDR3 is CASSLGGGTRPGSSYEQYF. CDR3 nucleotides: TGCGCCAGCAGCCTCGGGGGGGGTACGCGTCCCGGGAGCTCCTACGAGCAGTACTTC.

This chain joins TRBV6-1 and TRBJ1-5, with 9 nucleotides matching TRBD1. V lost 2 bases to trimming and J lost 0 bases; unmatched junction nucleotides: 11. The V gene's germline CDR1 is MNHNS and CDR2 SASEGT. The CDR3 is made up of 19 amino acids. CDR3 sequence: CASSEFGTGWGYSNQPQHF. The CDR3 DNA is TGTGCCAGCAGTGAATTTGGGACAGGGTGGGGCTATAGCAATCAGCCCCAGCATTTT.

The chain is built from TRBV12-3 or TRBV12-4 and TRBJ2-5, with D possibly being TRBD2 (5 bases). V lost 5 bases to trimming and J lost 3 bases, with 10 bases between them. This CDR3 has 13 residues. CDR3: CASSPPGEETQYF. DNA of the CDR3: TGTGCCAGCAGTCCCCCCGGGGAAGAGACCCAGTACTTC.

Here the CDR3 DNA reads TGCAGTGCCTTAGGGTCAGGGAATTCTTACGAGCAGTACTTC. Protein: CSALGSGNSYEQYF. The chain has TRBV20-1 and TRBJ2-7; maybe TRBD1 (5 bases). V was trimmed by 6 bases and J by 4 bases, leaving 19 bases between them. From germline, CDR1 is DFQATT and CDR2 SNEGSKA (reference sequence). The CDR3 loop spans 14 amino acids.

This clonotype came up a few times. The J gene is TRBJ2-5, the V gene TRBV20-1, with D possibly called TRBD1 or TRBD2 (5 bases each). The germline V gene has CDR1 DFQATT and CDR2 SNEGSKA (reference sequence). The ends were cut back, 1 base at V and 5 bases at J, with 14 bases in the middle. This CDR3 comprises 14 residues. The CDR3 sequence is CSARVTGTGETQYF. CDR3 in DNA: TGCAGTGCTAGAGTAACGGGGACCGGGGAGACCCAGTACTTC.

This clonotype was observed many times. The chain links TRBV28 to TRBJ2-5, with 8 bases that match TRBD1. The CDR3 has 15 residues. Germline assignment: CDR1 MDHEN and CDR2 SYDVKM. V shed 3 bases and J 1 base; nucleotides not matched to a gene: 4. The DNA for the CDR3 is TGTGCCAGCAGTTTTAGCGGACAGGGCCAAGAGACCCAGTACTTC. Amino acid sequence: CASSFSGQGQETQYF.

This clonotype was seen ten or more times. V usage is TRBV24-1 and J usage is TRBJ2-3; D is unresolved. V was pared by 3 bases and J by 1 base, with 10 bases between. CDR3 length: 15 amino acids. Germline lookup yields CDR1 KGHDR and CDR2 SFDVKD. The CDR3 nucleotides read TGTGCCACCAGTGATGCGGCTGGTGGCACAGATACGCAGTATTTT. It is translated as CATSDAAGGTDTQYF.

The gene calls are TRBV28 and TRBJ2-3; maybe TRBD2 (6 bases). V lost 3 bases, J lost 6 bases, and 25 bases lay in between. Germline CDR1 MDHEN, CDR2 SYDVKM. The CDR3 consists of 18 residues. In nucleotides, the CDR3 is TGTGCCAGCAGTTTTACATTTGGGACTTCCCTTGGCAGCGATACGCAGTATTTT. It encodes CASSFTFGTSLGSDTQYF. Looking up the rest from reference TRBV28 and TRBJ2-3 gives the full variable domain: DVKVTQSSRYLVKRTGEKVFLECVQDMDHENMFWYRQDPGLGLRLIYFSYDVKMKEKGDIPEGYSVSREKKERFSLILESASTNQTSMYLCASSFTFGTSLGSDTQYFGPGTRLTVL.

This clonotype occurred a few times. The chain recombines TRBV5-6 with TRBJ2-5; 7 nucleotides match TRBD2. CDR1 is SGHDT and CDR2 is YYEEEE in the germline V gene. V was clipped by 0 bases and J by 7 bases; unmatched bases: 6. This CDR3 spans 14 amino acids. The CDR3 DNA reads as TGTGCCAGCAGCTTGGTGGGAGGGGAAGGGACCCAGTACTTC. Translation gives CASSLVGGEGTQYF. The whole variable domain, remainder taken from reference TRBV5-6 and TRBJ2-5, is DAGVTQSPTHLIKTRGQQVTLRCSPKSGHDTVSWYQQALGQGPQFIFQYYEEEERQRGNFPDRFSGHQFPNYSSELNVNALLLGDSALYLCASSLVGGEGTQYFGPGTRLLVL.

This clonotype was recorded a few times. The DNA for the CDR3 is TGTGCCAGCAGCTTCGGCGGGAGGCAGTCCTACGAGCAGTACTTC. Amino acid sequence: CASSFGGRQSYEQYF. The chain is built from TRBV7-9 and TRBJ2-7, with 8 bases fitting TRBD2. V was clipped by 3 bases and J by 1 base; unmatched bases: 5. Looked up from germline, CDR1 is SEHNR and CDR2 is FQNEAQ (reference sequence). CDR3 size: 15 residues.

V gene TRBV5-6 combines with J gene TRBJ2-2; TRBD2 agrees at 12 bases. Germline values: CDR1 SGHDT, CDR2 YYEEEE. The junction had 8 bases not matched to a gene; V was cut back by 4 bases and J by 4 bases. The CDR3 consists of 17 residues. The CDR3 sequence: CASSLRTSGIITGELFF. DNA for the CDR3: TGTGCCAGCAGCCTCAGGACTAGCGGGATCATCACCGGGGAGCTGTTTTTT. Complete variable domain (other parts from reference TRBV5-6 and TRBJ2-2): DAGVTQSPTHLIKTRGQQVTLRCSPKSGHDTVSWYQQALGQGPQFIFQYYEEEERQRGNFPDRFSGHQFPNYSSELNVNALLLGDSALYLCASSLRTSGIITGELFFGEGSRLTVL.

This clonotype was detected a few times. The CDR3 coding sequence is TGCAGCGTTGAATATAGGGGGCCCTCAGCGGGCTACACCTTC. Amino acids: CSVEYRGPSAGYTF. The chain joins TRBV29-1 to TRBJ1-2; 7 nucleotides agree with TRBD1. The CDR3 runs 14 residues. The ends lost 2 bases at V and 8 bases at J; junction bases unmatched: 11. CDR1 SQVTM and CDR2 ANQGSEA come from the germline V gene.

This clonotype was counted only a few times. The chain employs TRBV20-1 and TRBJ2-3, with D maybe TRBD2 (6 bases). Between the trimmed V and J ends, which lost 0 bases and 2 bases, there was a span of 12 bases. Per the germline V gene, CDR1 is DFQATT and CDR2 is SNEGSKA (reference sequence). The CDR3 runs to 15 residues. This chain's CDR3 is CSARDHRTTTDTQYF. The CDR3 DNA follows: TGCAGTGCTAGAGATCACAGGACTACCACAGATACGCAGTATTTT.

The rearrangement links TRBV29-1 to TRBJ2-5; the match to TRBD1 covers 7 bases. Germline V CDR1 and CDR2: SQVTM, ANQGSEA. The CDR3 spans 13 residues. V gave up 6 bases and J gave up 2 bases; unmatched junction bases: 6. Here the CDR3 reads CSVGTVLQETQYF. CDR3 DNA: TGCAGCGTCGGGACAGTGCTACAAGAGACCCAGTACTTC.

In its sample, this clonotype was seen many times. The chain recombines TRBV28 with TRBJ1-5, with a weak D call TRBD1 (5 bases). The CDR3 is 16 amino acids. V was shortened by 5 bases and J by 4 bases, with 18 bases between the two germline ends. Germline CDR1 MDHEN, CDR2 SYDVKM. The CDR3 DNA sequence: TGTGCCAGCAGTCGCGCGGGACCGGCGGCTAATCAGCCCCAGCATTTT. Amino acids: CASSRAGPAANQPQHF.

V and J are TRBV7-3 and TRBJ2-1, with TRBD2 matching 9 bases. V shed 1 base, J shed 9 bases, and the junction held 7 bases outside the gene matches. The germline V gene encodes CDR1 SGHTA and CDR2 FQGTGA. The CDR3 has 15 amino acids. The CDR3, as DNA: TGTGCCAGCAGCTTAATTCCTGTAGCGGGAGTTGAGCAGTTCTTC. Translating gives CASSLIPVAGVEQFF. Together with reference TRBV7-3 and TRBJ2-1, the CDR3 gives the full variable domain: GAGVSQTPSNKVTEKGKYVELRCDPISGHTALYWYRQSLGQGPEFLIYFQGTGAADDSGLPNDRFFAVRPEGSVSTLKIQRTERGDSAVYLCASSLIPVAGVEQFFGPGTRLTVL.

This clonotype appeared a few times. The J gene is TRBJ2-7, the V gene TRBV7-9, with TRBD2 as a possible D gene (6 bases). The CDR3 length is 13 residues. Trimming shortened V by 4 bases and J by 2 bases, and 9 bases separated the two germline ends. Germline V gene lookup returns CDR1 SEHNR and CDR2 FQNEAQ (reference sequence). In DNA, the CDR3 is TGTGCCAGCAGCTCCCGACTAGCCTACGAGCAGTACTTC. Translated: CASSSRLAYEQYF.

This clonotype was seen a few times. V usage is TRBV3-1 and J usage is TRBJ2-5; TRBD1 agrees at 8 bases. CDR3 size: 19 residues. CDR1 is LGHDT, CDR2 YNNKEL, per germline (reference sequence). The ends lost 1 base at V and 0 bases at J; junction bases unmatched: 13. The CDR3 sequence is CASSQGNRGAPLYQETQYF. The CDR3 DNA reads as TGTGCCAGCAGCCAAGGAAACAGGGGGGCCCCCTTATACCAAGAGACCCAGTACTTC.

The table lists this clonotype with a few counts. CDR3 loop: CASSQDLGAAKAKNIQYF. As DNA, the CDR3 is TGCGCCAGCAGCCAAGATTTAGGAGCGGCCAAGGCCAAAAACATTCAGTACTTC. The chain carries TRBV4-3 and TRBJ2-4; perhaps TRBD2 as D (5 bases). This CDR3 is 18 amino acids long. V was shortened by 0 bases and J by 1 base, with 16 bases between the two germline ends. CDR1 and CDR2 from the germline V gene are LGHNA and YSLEER.

The J gene is TRBJ1-5, the V gene TRBV29-1; 8 bases map to TRBD1. This CDR3 is built from 13 residues. V trimming: 3 bases; J trimming: 9 bases; junction bases outside the gene matches: 7. Germline CDR1 reads SQVTM; CDR2 reads ANQGSEA. This CDR3 is CSVDGTGLRPQHF. The CDR3 DNA sequence: TGCAGCGTTGACGGGACAGGCCTTCGGCCCCAGCATTTT.

This clonotype was observed a handful of times. V usage is TRBV6-5 and J usage is TRBJ2-7; D may be TRBD1 or TRBD2 (5 bases each). The length of the CDR3 is 14 residues. Germline V lookup: CDR1 MNHEY, CDR2 SVGAGI. V was trimmed by 0 bases and J by 5 bases, leaving 11 bases between them. The CDR3 loop is CASSYSRVGDEQYF. CDR3 coding DNA: TGTGCCAGCAGTTACTCGAGGGTAGGGGACGAGCAGTACTTC.

The genes are TRBV20-1 and TRBJ2-1; the D is unclear. From germline, CDR1 is DFQATT and CDR2 SNEGSKA (reference sequence). The CDR3 runs to 12 residues. V lost 0 bases, J lost 10 bases, and 10 bases lay in between. This chain's CDR3 is CSAREEYREQFF. CDR3 bases: TGCAGTGCTAGAGAGGAGTATCGGGAGCAGTTCTTC.

This clonotype was counted between two and nine times. The chain has TRBV20-1 and TRBJ2-3; 13 nucleotides agree with TRBD2. CDR1 and CDR2 from the germline V gene are DFQATT and SNEGSKA (reference sequence). The CDR3 spans 19 residues. With V trimmed by 2 bases and J by 4 bases, 15 bases remained unmatched. The DNA of the CDR3 is TGCAGTGCTAGAAACCCCGGGACTAGCGGGATACAAGGCTCAGATACGCAGTATTTT. Its translation is CSARNPGTSGIQGSDTQYF.

The chain has TRBV20-1 and TRBJ2-4; 11 bases map to TRBD1. This CDR3 is built from 15 residues. Looked up from germline, CDR1 is DFQATT and CDR2 is SNEGSKA (reference sequence). J lost 4 bases, V lost 6 bases, and 8 bases had no gene match. The CDR3 region is CSAHRTGGDKNIQYF. CDR3 coding DNA: TGCAGTGCCCACCGGACAGGGGGCGATAAAAACATTCAGTACTTC.

Ten or more counts support this clonotype. The chain combines TRBV25-1 with TRBJ1-1; D possibly corresponds to TRBD1 (6 bases). This CDR3 has 15 residues. Germline V lookup: CDR1 MGHDK, CDR2 SYGVNS. The V end lost 5 bases, the J end lost 5 bases, and 18 bases lay between the germline ends. The CDR3 spells CASSPLGGLGTEAFF. The CDR3 DNA reads TGTGCCAGCAGTCCTCTGGGGGGCCTAGGGACTGAAGCTTTCTTT.

The table lists this clonotype with a few counts. This rearrangement joins TRBV12-3 or TRBV12-4 to TRBJ1-3; D may be TRBD1 (6 bases). The CDR3 is made up of 16 amino acids. V was cut by 4 bases and J by 9 bases, with 22 bases left in between. The CDR3 sequence: CASSSPGSQGQGTIYF. DNA for the CDR3: TGTGCCAGCAGTTCTCCAGGGAGCCAGGGGCAGGGCACCATATATTTT.